A single T cell receptor (beta chain) is shown here with its context. This sample stems from a study of blood T cell repertoires in COVID-19. Background on the study: The United States, Italy and Spain provided the acute and convalescent COVID-19 samples. The analysed material was cDNA or gDNA that came from T cells, B-cell-depleted T cells, or PBMCs.

The CDR3 is 14 residues long. V gave up 6 bases and J gave up 1 base; unmatched junction bases: 2. The germline CDR1 and CDR2 sequences are MNHEY and SVGAGI. Authors' data handling: Reference gene primers were amplified, and this amplification served to estimate nucleated cell counts. Data came from immunoSEQ multiplex PCR; TCRdb stores just in-frame clones and leaves some out. V and J calls and clone size are as listed in that table; D and trimming were resolved from the DNA. This repertoire shows 150,000 to 200,000 clones, about 81% found once; its top ten account for less than 20%. The receptor was derived from a woman aged 80 or over with acute or convalescent COVID-19. Sequencing input: peripheral blood. This chain uses TRBV6-5 with TRBJ2-2; 7 nucleotides align to TRBD1. CDR3 sequence (DNA): TGTGCCAGCAGGCACAGGGGGAACACCGGGGAGCTGTTTTTT. Translation: CASRHRGNTGELFF.